Presented here are 29 T cell receptor beta chains from one specimen sequenced in a study of STAT3 mutations in large granular lymphocyte leukemia. These TCRs are of unknown antigen specificity. Points from the study as a whole: In T-cell large granular lymphocyte leukemia, about half of patients showed multiple immunodominant subclonotypes.

The protocol was immunoSEQ multiplex PCR, while the TCRdb copy is restricted to in-frame clones and leaves out a portion. The profile shows 20,000 or so clones, 80% to 95% of them singletons. Sequencing was performed on peripheral blood mononuclear cells. The receptors originated from a man between 60 and 75 years old with T-cell large granular lymphocyte leukemia. Some clones in this sample may be carry-over from other donors' samples.

The CDR3 nucleotides read TGTGCCAGCAGCGAATCCCCGAGACCTGATACGCAGTATTTT. It is translated as CASSESPRPDTQYF. The gene calls are TRBV14 and TRBJ2-3; D is unresolved. This CDR3 region has 14 residues. V lost 5 bases and J 6 bases, leaving 15 bases between the germline ends. Looked up from germline, CDR1 is SGHDN and CDR2 is FVKESK.

The genes are TRBV7-2 and TRBJ1-4, with a tentative D call TRBD1 (6 bases). CDR3 length equals 14 residues. Looked up from germline, CDR1 is SGHTA and CDR2 is FQGNSA. V lost 3 bases and J lost 12, with 17 bases in between. The CDR3 sequence is CASSFDNRVRELFF. Here the CDR3 DNA reads TGTGCCAGCAGCTTTGATAACAGGGTCAGGGAACTGTTTTTT.

The chain recombines TRBV7-2 with TRBJ1-5; a weak D match, TRBD1 (5 bases). Germline V gene data show CDR1 as SGHTA and CDR2 as FQGNSA. This CDR3 spans 14 amino acids. V was clipped by 4 bases and J by 3 bases, with 10 bases between them. The CDR3 bases are TGTGCCAGCAGCTGGGGGATGGCCAATCAGCCCCAGCATTTT. Its translation: CASSWGMANQPQHF.

The chain employs TRBV6-1 and TRBJ2-6; D remains unclear. This CDR3 region has 15 residues. The germline V and J ends were trimmed by 1 base and 2 bases, with 6 bases remaining between them. Germline assignment: CDR1 MNHNS and CDR2 SASEGT. The CDR3 here is CASSEGSAGANVLTF. The CDR3 DNA follows: TGTGCCAGCAGTGAAGGGTCAGCTGGGGCCAACGTCCTGACTTTC.

This chain connects TRBV30 to TRBJ1-3; D is ambiguous. V was pared by 1 base and J by 2 bases, with 9 bases between. The CDR3 is 14 residues long. The germline V gene has CDR1 GTSNPN and CDR2 SVGIG (reference sequence). The CDR3 loop reads CAWSGGLAGNTIYF. The CDR3 nucleotides read TGTGCCTGGAGTGGTGGGTTGGCTGGAAACACCATATATTTT.

J is TRBJ2-7 and V is TRBV5-1, with D perhaps given as TRBD1 or TRBD2 (5 bases each). The CDR3 consists of 14 residues. Germline-derived CDR1 and CDR2 are SGHRS and YFSETQ. V was cut by 5 bases and J by 0 bases, with 12 bases left in between. The CDR3 loop is CASSRDASSYEQYF. The CDR3, as DNA: TGCGCCAGCAGTCGGGACGCTAGCTCCTACGAGCAGTACTTC.

In this sample, this clone turned up once. This chain joins TRBV11-1 and TRBJ2-1, with 8 bases lining up with TRBD2. The CDR3 has 15 amino acids. V lost 1 base, J lost 7 bases, and 6 bases stayed unmatched. Germline V gives CDR1 SGHAT, CDR2 FQDESV (reference sequence). The CDR3 region is CASSLEGGGTNEQFF. The CDR3 region has the DNA TGTGCCAGCAGCTTAGAGGGCGGGGGGACGAATGAGCAGTTCTTC.

The chain carries TRBV6-1 and TRBJ1-5; D not certain. Per the germline V gene, CDR1 is MNHNS and CDR2 is SASEGT. The CDR3 spans 13 residues. Trimming took 6 bases from V and 9 from J, leaving 15 bases between them. Here the CDR3 DNA reads TGTGCCAGCAGCCTGGATGTGCGGGCGCCCCAGCATTTT. This gives the protein CASSLDVRAPQHF.

The chain combines TRBV7-6 with TRBJ2-7; D tentatively fits TRBD1 or TRBD2 (5 bases each). The CDR3 has 15 amino acids. The V gene lost 4 bases and the J gene lost 7 bases, with 20 bases spanning the gap. CDR1 is SGHVS and CDR2 is FNYEAQ in the germline V gene. The CDR3 DNA reads TGTGCCAGCAGCTCAATCCGGGACCCATCGGAGGAGCAGTACTTC. It is translated as CASSSIRDPSEEQYF.

This chain connects TRBV5-4 to TRBJ2-2; the match to TRBD2 covers 11 bases. CDR1 is SGHNT, CDR2 YYREEE, per germline (reference sequence). The V segment lost 0 bases and the J segment 2 bases; nucleotides outside the gene matches: 3. This CDR3 region has 17 residues. CDR3 sequence: CASSLGLAGGNTGELFF. CDR3 in DNA: TGTGCCAGCAGCTTGGGCCTAGCGGGGGGAAACACCGGGGAGCTGTTTTTT.

This clone was seen once. The chain employs TRBV6-6 and TRBJ2-3; 7 positions agree with TRBD1. This CDR3 region has 15 residues. Per germline, CDR1 MNHNY and CDR2 SVGAGI (reference sequence). V lost 9 bases, J lost 2 bases, and 11 bases stayed unmatched. CDR3 DNA sequence: TGTGCCAGTGGCCCAACGACAGGGTTCACAGATACGCAGTATTTT. This sequence encodes CASGPTTGFTDTQYF.

The chain has TRBV6-5 and TRBJ2-2, with D perhaps TRBD1 (5 bases). The V and J ends lost 2 bases and 7 bases respectively, with 11 bases between them. The CDR3 loop spans 14 amino acids. Germline V lookup: CDR1 MNHEY, CDR2 SVGAGI. The CDR3 region has the DNA TGTGCCAGCAGTTACGCAGGGTGGGGCGGGGAGCTGTTTTTT. Residues: CASSYAGWGGELFF.

The V and J genes are TRBV15 and TRBJ2-7; maybe TRBD2 (5 bases). CDR3 length: 16 residues. The V gene's germline CDR1 is LNHNV and CDR2 YYDKDF (reference sequence). V was clipped by 0 bases and J by 0 bases, with 12 bases between them. The CDR3 sequence is CATSREPGLSSYEQYF. The CDR3 nucleotides are TGTGCCACCAGCAGAGAACCCGGACTTAGCTCCTACGAGCAGTACTTC. Looking up the rest from reference TRBV15 and TRBJ2-7 gives the full variable domain: DAMVIQNPRYQVTQFGKPVTLSCSQTLNHNVMYWYQQKSSQAPKLLFHYYDKDFNNEADTPDNFQSRRPNTSFCFLDIRSPGLGDTAMYLCATSREPGLSSYEQYFGPGTRLTVT.

This clone turned up a few times. The chain couples TRBV6-1 to TRBJ2-1; 8 bases line up with TRBD2. CDR1 MNHNS and CDR2 SASEGT come from the germline V gene. The CDR3 has 14 amino acids. CDR3 residues: CGHGASGSYNEQFF. CDR3 sequence (DNA): TGTGGCCACGGGGCTAGCGGGTCCTACAATGAGCAGTTCTTC.

The chain combines TRBV27 with TRBJ2-7; D ambiguous. CDR3 length: 14 amino acids. With 10 bases removed from V and 0 bases from J, the gap between germline ends came to 16 bases. Germline-derived CDR1 and CDR2 are MNHEY and SMNVEV (reference sequence). The CDR3, as DNA: TGTGCCACCGCCCTTACCCAGAGCTCCTACGAGCAGTACTTC. Protein sequence: CATALTQSSYEQYF.

The V and J genes are TRBV5-1 and TRBJ2-7; 7 bases are shared with TRBD1. CDR1 and CDR2 from the germline V gene are SGHRS and YFSETQ. J gave up 4 bases and V 3 bases, and 13 bases lay outside the gene matches. This CDR3 comprises 16 residues. CDR3 sequence reads: CASSWTLTGTVYEQYF. CDR3 nucleotides: TGCGCCAGCAGCTGGACTTTAACCGGGACAGTATACGAGCAGTACTTC.

This clone was counted only a few times. This same CDR3 is encoded by further DNA sequences in the sample. The CDR3 region has the DNA TGTGCCTGGAGTCGAGACCGACCCTATGGCTACACCTTC. Translated: CAWSRDRPYGYTF. V usage is TRBV30 and J usage is TRBJ1-2; D call uncertain. CDR1 GTSNPN and CDR2 SVGIG come from the germline V gene (reference sequence). This CDR3 has 13 amino acids. Trimming shortened V by 2 bases and J by 4 bases, and 11 bases separated the two germline ends.

The gene calls are TRBV5-1 and TRBJ2-3; unclear D gene. The length of the CDR3 is 12 residues. The V and J ends lost 4 bases and 5 bases respectively, with 8 bases between them. Germline-derived CDR1 and CDR2 are SGHRS and YFSETQ. Here the CDR3 reads CASSVVQDTQYF. Written as DNA, the CDR3 is TGCGCCAGCAGCGTCGTCCAAGATACGCAGTATTTT.

This chain links TRBV6-6 with TRBJ2-1, with TRBD2 matching 9 bases. The germline V gene encodes CDR1 MNHNY and CDR2 SVGAGI (reference sequence). The CDR3 is made up of 15 amino acids. The trim removed 0 bases at V and 5 bases at J, leaving 2 bases unmatched. The CDR3 spells CASSYSASGNNEQFF. Here the CDR3 DNA reads TGTGCCAGCAGTTACTCGGCTAGCGGGAACAATGAGCAGTTCTTC.

V is TRBV4-3 and J is TRBJ2-7, with D unresolved. The CDR3 extends over 16 amino acids. Germline loops: CDR1 LGHNA, CDR2 YSLEER. V gave up 4 bases and J gave up 0 bases, with 16 bases separating them. The CDR3 bases are TGCGCCAGCAGCCGAGGCCTGGACGGCGACTCCTACGAGCAGTACTTC. It yields the protein CASSRGLDGDSYEQYF.

The V call is TRBV7-3, the J call TRBJ1-1; 7 bases align to TRBD1. Germline V lookup: CDR1 SGHTA, CDR2 FQGTGA. V shed 3 bases and J 4 bases; nucleotides not matched to a gene: 11. This CDR3 contains 16 residues. CDR3 bases: TGTGCCAGCAGCTTGGACAGGAAGGAAGGCAGCACTGAAGCTTTCTTT. Amino acids: CASSLDRKEGSTEAFF. Complete variable domain (other parts from reference TRBV7-3 and TRBJ1-1): GAGVSQTPSNKVTEKGKYVELRCDPISGHTALYWYRQSLGQGPEFLIYFQGTGAADDSGLPNDRFFAVRPEGSVSTLKIQRTERGDSAVYLCASSLDRKEGSTEAFFGQGTRLTVV.

V gene TRBV28 combines with J gene TRBJ2-7, with 10 bases that match TRBD2. The ends lost 4 bases at V and 2 bases at J; junction bases unmatched: 5. Germline lookup yields CDR1 MDHEN and CDR2 SYDVKM. The CDR3 contains 15 residues. CDR3 protein: CASSSMGLATYEQYF. The CDR3 region has the DNA TGTGCCAGCAGTTCTATGGGACTAGCGACCTACGAGCAGTACTTC.

This rearrangement joins TRBV5-6 to TRBJ2-7; D is perhaps TRBD1 (5 bases). The CDR3 runs 14 residues. The ends were cut back, 0 bases at V and 5 bases at J, with 12 bases in the middle. CDR1 and CDR2 (germline): SGHDT, YYEEEE. This chain's CDR3 is CASSLVDLRDEQYF. CDR3 sequence (DNA): TGTGCCAGCAGCTTGGTCGACCTCAGGGACGAGCAGTACTTC.

V is TRBV5-1 and J is TRBJ2-5; TRBD1 matches at 10 bases. V shed 4 bases and J 1 base; nucleotides not matched to a gene: 7. The CDR3 runs 16 residues. Looked up from germline, CDR1 is SGHRS and CDR2 is YFSETQ. CDR3 in amino acids: CASSRGQGIGQETQYF. DNA for the CDR3: TGCGCCAGCAGCCGGGGACAGGGGATTGGCCAAGAGACCCAGTACTTC.

This chain joins TRBV28 and TRBJ1-6; D is undetermined. This CDR3 has 12 residues. Germline values: CDR1 MDHEN, CDR2 SYDVKM. V was trimmed by 3 bases and J by 10 bases, leaving 7 bases between them. The CDR3 spells CASSFLRSPLHF. In nucleotides, the CDR3 is TGTGCCAGCAGTTTCTTGCGGTCACCCCTCCACTTT. The variable domain in full, with the rest retrieved from reference TRBV28 and TRBJ1-6, is DVKVTQSSRYLVKRTGEKVFLECVQDMDHENMFWYRQDPGLGLRLIYFSYDVKMKEKGDIPEGYSVSREKKERFSLILESASTNQTSMYLCASSFLRSPLHFGNGTRLTVT.

The chain carries TRBV5-1 and TRBJ1-5; D is uncertain. The germline V gene has CDR1 SGHRS and CDR2 YFSETQ. The CDR3 is 13 amino acids. V was trimmed by 4 bases and J by 7 bases, leaving 12 bases between them. In DNA form, the CDR3 reads TGCGCCAGCAGCCCTGGTCTGAAGCAGCCCCAGCATTTT. It yields the protein CASSPGLKQPQHF.

The chain uses TRBV9 and TRBJ2-5; D perhaps matches TRBD2 (5 bases). V was shortened by 0 bases and J by 5 bases, with 11 bases between the two germline ends. The CDR3 is made up of 14 amino acids. Germline lookup yields CDR1 SGDLS and CDR2 YYNGEE. The CDR3 protein is CASSVDPSPETQYF. The CDR3 DNA follows: TGTGCCAGCAGCGTAGACCCTAGCCCGGAGACCCAGTACTTC.

The chain employs TRBV30 and TRBJ1-5; D remains ambiguous. The CDR3 has 13 amino acids. Germline V gene sequence: CDR1 GTSNPN, CDR2 SVGIG (reference sequence). Trimming took off 4 bases at V and 4 bases at J, with 11 bases between the two ends. In nucleotides, the CDR3 is TGTGCCTGGACCCATGGCGTTAATCAGCCCCAGCATTTT. Translation gives CAWTHGVNQPQHF.

This chain uses TRBV5-1 with TRBJ2-3; unclear D gene. Germline lookup yields CDR1 SGHRS and CDR2 YFSETQ. The CDR3 loop spans 13 amino acids. Trimming stripped 0 bases from V and 5 bases from J, with 7 bases between. The CDR3 spells CASSLGGEDTQYF. CDR3 DNA: TGCGCCAGCAGCTTGGGGGGTGAAGATACGCAGTATTTT.